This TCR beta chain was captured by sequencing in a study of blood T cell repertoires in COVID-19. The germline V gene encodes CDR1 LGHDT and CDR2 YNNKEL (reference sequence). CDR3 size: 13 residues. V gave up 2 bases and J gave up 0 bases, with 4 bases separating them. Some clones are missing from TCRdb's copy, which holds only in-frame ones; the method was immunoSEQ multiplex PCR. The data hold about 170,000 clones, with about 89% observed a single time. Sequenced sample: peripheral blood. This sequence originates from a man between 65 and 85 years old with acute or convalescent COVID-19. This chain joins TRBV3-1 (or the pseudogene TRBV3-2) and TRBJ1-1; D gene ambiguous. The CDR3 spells CASSQYLNTEAFF. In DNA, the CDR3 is TGTGCCAGCAGCCAATATTTGAACACTGAAGCTTTCTTT.